Listed below are T cell receptor beta chains from one sample, sequenced in a study of T cells in Graves' hyperthyroidism and ophthalmopathy. TCRdb re-derived calls from the multiplex PCR reads in MiXCR, one entry per CDR3 protein. The sample carries around 210,000 distinct CDR3 sequences, about a sixth recorded once. The sequencing input was blood. Receptor source: a woman in her fifties or sixties with Graves' hyperthyroidism. Both conserved end residues are part of each CDR3. The D gene is left open where the match is weak. Size is stated for part of the rows, as once, few or many counts, or as a class when the clone is expanded.

V	D	J	size	CDR3	DNA
TRBV7-6	-	TRBJ2-1	few	CASSLVGTDFSGKNEQFF	TGTGCCAGCAGCTTAGTCGGGACGGACTTCTCGGGAAAGAATGAGCAGTTCTTC
TRBV3-1	-	TRBJ1-1	many	CASSQGQTEAFF	TGTGCCAGCAGCCAAGGTCAAACTGAAGCTTTCTTT
TRBV2	TRBD1	TRBJ1-5	many	CASSPTGGNQPQHF	TGTGCCAGCAGCCCCACAGGGGGCAATCAGCCCCAGCATTTT
TRBV6-5	-	TRBJ2-3	many	CASSSWDNTDTQYF	TGTGCCAGCAGTTCCTGGGACAACACAGATACGCAGTATTTT
TRBV9	TRBD1	TRBJ2-5	-	CASSGSQGLLETQYF	TGTGCCAGCAGCGGGTCACAGGGGTTGTTGGAGACCCAGTACTTC
TRBV11-2	TRBD1	TRBJ2-5	-	CASSLRQGSSQETQYF	TGTGCCAGCAGCTTAAGACAGGGGTCTTCCCAAGAGACCCAGTACTTC
TRBV28	-	TRBJ2-7	-	CASSFVGPRSYEQYF	TGTGCCAGCAGTTTTGTAGGGCCTCGGTCCTACGAGCAGTACTTC
TRBV3-1	-	TRBJ1-1	many	CASAPEYGARTEAFF	TGTGCCAGCGCCCCGGAGTATGGGGCGAGGACTGAAGCTTTCTTT
TRBV30	-	TRBJ1-4	-	CAWSARFGGDKLFF	TGTGCCTGGAGTGCCCGCTTCGGGGGAGATAAACTGTTTTTT
TRBV10-3	-	TRBJ2-5	many	CAIRDLGTQETQYF	TGTGCCATCAGGGACCTCGGGACTCAAGAGACCCAGTACTTC
TRBV6-2/TRBV6-3	-	TRBJ1-1	-	CASSLMPKNTEAFF	TGTGCCAGCAGCCTCATGCCCAAGAACACTGAAGCTTTCTTT
TRBV12-3/TRBV12-4	-	TRBJ1-1	many	CASHKNTEAFF	TGTGCCAGCCACAAGAACACTGAAGCTTTCTTT
TRBV4-2	-	TRBJ2-5	few	CASSPRNRRAQYF	TGTGCCAGCAGCCCCAGGAACCGGAGGGCCCAGTACTTC
TRBV27	-	TRBJ1-2	few	CAGSPGRGRNYGYTF	TGTGCCGGCAGCCCTGGGAGGGGTCGAAACTATGGCTACACCTTC
TRBV3-1	TRBD2	TRBJ2-5	-	CATSPGGLAEIQETQYF	TGTGCCACCTCACCAGGGGGACTAGCGGAGATACAAGAGACCCAGTACTTC
TRBV20-1	-	TRBJ1-3	few	CSAPSGNTIYF	TGCAGTGCTCCCTCTGGAAACACCATATATTTT
TRBV24-1	-	TRBJ2-1	few	CATSDFGGSYNEQFF	TGTGCCACCAGTGATTTTGGGGGCTCCTACAATGAGCAGTTCTTC
TRBV9	-	TRBJ2-7	few	CASSATGNLYEQYF	TGTGCCAGCAGCGCCACAGGGAATCTCTACGAGCAGTACTTC
TRBV6-5	TRBD2	TRBJ2-1	few	CASSYQTSGRVIPDEQFF	TGTGCCAGCAGTTACCAGACTAGCGGGAGAGTAATTCCCGATGAGCAGTTCTTC
TRBV28	-	TRBJ1-2	-	CASRGGHFGGYTF	TGTGCCAGCAGGGGGGGACACTTTGGGGGCTACACCTTC